What follows describes a single T cell receptor (beta chain). Its antigen target is currently unknown. Base qualities are not recorded, but no much larger clone differs from it by a single base. This sample is drawn from a study of blood T cell repertoires in COVID-19 (dated by TCRdb to the early 2020s). Regarding the study in general: The collaborator samples originated in the United States, Italy and Spain and spanned the acute and convalescent phases of COVID-19. The material from the prospective study consisted of cDNA or gDNA derived from T cells, B-cell-depleted T cells, or PBMCs. Deeply sampled blood TCRbeta repertoires from subjects exposed to, actively infected with, or recovered from COVID-19 were included in the dataset. The repertoires were released in a freely available public database meant as a resource for research on the immune response to SARS-CoV-2. The samples were drawn from the first 160 participants of the ongoing ImmuneRACE study and from 1,254 subjects provided by 6 global collaborators. Sample metadata almost always included a de-identified subject ID, COVID-19 status, age in years and sex. Where HLA class I and class II types were available, the types were taken from metadata supplied by the sample provider, not from assay-based typing. The full study reports these points: The amount of clinical and demographic metadata varied by source and participant and was provided uncurated.

TCRbeta CDR3 regions were amplified from genomic DNA using the immunoSEQ Assay, a bias-controlled multiplex PCR. The study's own analysis went as follows. The number of nucleated cells in each sample was estimated from the amplification of reference gene primers within the assay. To quantify the absolute abundance of each unique TCRbeta CDR3 rearrangement, sequence reads were collapsed and filtered. For each sample, productive Simpson clonality was calculated as the square root of Simpson's diversity index over productive rearrangements. The immuneACCESS repertoire file appears here via TCRdb, limited to in-frame rearrangements. These files lack a portion of the clones; in checked studies, under half of the deficit traces to unresolved V genes, and the cause of the others is not known. The V and J calls and clone size come from that table; D and trimming were worked out from the DNA. A total of 200,000 to 250,000 clones appear in this sample, approximately 78% of them only once. The ten top clones hold 3.4% of the sample.

Collaborating institutions collected whole blood in K2EDTA tubes following their own protocols. Collaborator samples were shipped for TCRbeta analysis as frozen whole blood, isolated PBMCs, or DNA extracted from either sample type. According to the germline V gene, CDR1 reads SGHRS and CDR2 reads YFSETQ. The CDR3 starts with the cysteine, ends with the phenylalanine, and has 15 residues. The kept DNA is CDR3 alone, 45 bases in frame from the first base. Trimming accounts for 0 bases at V and 6 bases at J, while the number of junction bases matched to no gene is 6. Material for sequencing was peripheral blood. This TCR came from a young woman with acute or convalescent COVID-19. The sequence links TRBV5-1 to TRBJ2-1, and 7 junctional nucleotides match TRBD1. The encoded CDR3 is CASSLGQGIPNEQFF. Here is the DNA: TGCGCCAGCAGCTTGGGACAGGGAATTCCCAATGAGCAGTTCTTC.